This is a list of T cell receptor beta chains from one sample in a study of blood T cell repertoires in COVID-19. Using immunoSEQ multiplex PCR, the repertoire was profiled, and TCRdb retains in-frame clones only, with some absent. The table includes 200,000 to 250,000 clones, 85% to 90% detected once. Input material: peripheral blood. The receptor set was obtained from a middle-aged man with acute or convalescent COVID-19. CDR3s include the opening cysteine and the closing phenylalanine or tryptophan. D genes are given only for firm matches.

TRBV25-1	.	TRBJ2-1	CASSARSSSYNEQFF
TRBV2	TRBD1	TRBJ1-2	CASKGTGIYGYTF
TRBV27	TRBD1	TRBJ2-5	CASSSPGQGQETQYF
TRBV2	.	TRBJ1-1	CASSWDKNTEAFF
TRBV6-1	.	TRBJ2-2	CASSEGTANTGELFF
TRBV6-5	TRBD1	TRBJ2-7	CASSKTGGLTYEQYF
TRBV30	.	TRBJ2-1	CAWSPQAAYNEQFF
TRBV9	.	TRBJ1-1	CASSVRGGTEAFF
TRBV4-1	.	TRBJ1-2	CASSQDPTGLIRVGYTF
TRBV28	.	TRBJ1-5	CASTMPDSNQPQHF
TRBV18	TRBD1	TRBJ1-2	CASSPGQGVENYGYTF
TRBV5-1	.	TRBJ1-1	CASSLTGLNTEAFF
TRBV7-2	TRBD2	TRBJ2-5	CASSLEGQRGGRETQYF
TRBV6-2/TRBV6-3	.	TRBJ1-5	CASSYEAGAGGSNQPQHF
TRBV5-5	.	TRBJ1-3	CASSSDIFSGNTIYF
TRBV11-3	TRBD1	TRBJ2-3	CASSLDGQGTDTQYF
TRBV19	TRBD1	TRBJ2-7	CASSIGQGSEQYF
TRBV19	.	TRBJ2-5	CASSIGQPGQETQYF
TRBV19	TRBD2	TRBJ2-3	CASSVSGGFTDTQYF
TRBV7-9	TRBD2	TRBJ2-1	CASSPRTSGLNEQFF
TRBV6-5	TRBD1	TRBJ2-3	CASKGTGADTQYF
TRBV30	TRBD1	TRBJ1-1	CAWMTGGATEAFF
TRBV6-5	.	TRBJ1-1	CASSYSAGMNTEAFF
TRBV28	.	TRBJ1-2	CASSSRTGYIAGSTF
TRBV7-2	.	TRBJ2-5	CASSVGSVVTETQYF
TRBV5-6	.	TRBJ2-1	CASIFGAETYNEQFF
TRBV11-2	TRBD1	TRBJ1-4	CASSFRQGAPNEKLFF
TRBV9	.	TRBJ2-1	CASSVPSGSSYNEQFF
TRBV30	.	TRBJ1-5	CAWSVAVYSNQPQHF
TRBV19	TRBD1	TRBJ1-5	CASWADRGNQPQHF